This TCR beta chain was recovered during a study of identical twins. General study points: Because invariant MAIT and iNKT cells could be present, zero-insertion analyses could be partly confounded. It was cross-sectional statistical analysis, not following the same donors, that the conclusions relied on.

TCRdb re-called the 5' RACE reads with MiXCR, one entry per CDR3 protein. In the table there are approximately 670,000 distinct CDR3 sequences, roughly 6% of which are singletons. Worth noting for this clonotype: Its antigen is not identified.

The CDR3 is 16 amino acids. The V and J ends lost 2 bases and 2 bases, in that order; junction bases with no gene match: 7. Germline CDR1 and CDR2: SGHVS and FNYEAQ. What was sequenced was naive T cells sorted from blood. The chain joins TRBV7-6 to TRBJ2-3; TRBD1 matches 7 bases. This receptor was identified in a man in his late teens or twenties in good health. This chain's CDR3 is CASSLSIRGYTDTQYF. CDR3 DNA: TGTGCCAGCAGCTTATCGATCAGGGGGTACACAGATACGCAGTATTTT.